The 21 T cell receptor beta chains below were found in one sample sequenced in a study of identical twins. TCRdb re-called the 5' RACE reads through MiXCR, storing one row per CDR3 protein. The sample comprises hundreds of thousands of distinct CDR3 sequences, less than 25% of which are singletons, and 4% to 5.5% rests with the top ten. These data were also filed under a second study, of T cells expressing NK-cell markers.

Sequenced material: PBMCs. All receptors come from a woman aged 18-29 years in good health.

The chain is built from TRBV7-3 and TRBJ1-1, with no clear D. Looked up from germline, CDR1 is SGHTA and CDR2 is FQGTGA. V shed 1 base and J shed 6 bases, with 9 bases lying between them. The length of the CDR3 is 13 residues. In nucleotides, the CDR3 is TGTGCCAGCAGCTTAAATTCGGTTGCTGAAGCTTTCTTT. This encodes CASSLNSVAEAFF.

In its sample, this clonotype was seen a few times. This chain uses TRBV5-1 with TRBJ1-2; TRBD1 matches at 10 bases. The ends lost 0 bases at V and 6 bases at J; junction bases unmatched: 2. The CDR3 sequence is 14 residues long. Germline CDR1 is SGHRS and CDR2 is YFSETQ. The CDR3 spells CASSLGDRGHGYTF. The DNA for the CDR3 is TGCGCCAGCAGCTTGGGGGACAGGGGACATGGCTACACCTTC.

This clonotype has at least ten counts. This chain connects TRBV12-3 or TRBV12-4 to TRBJ2-1; TRBD2 matches 8 bases. CDR3 length: 14 residues. The trim removed 8 bases at V and 4 bases at J, leaving 7 bases unmatched. CDR3 region: CASGLSSGYNEQFF. The CDR3 region has the DNA TGTGCCAGCGGACTGTCTAGCGGGTACAATGAGCAGTTCTTC.

The genes are TRBV2 and TRBJ2-2; weak D call: TRBD1 (5 bases). CDR3 size: 14 residues. V lost 10 bases, J lost 2 bases, and 14 bases lay in between. CDR1 and CDR2 (germline): SNHLY, FYNNEI. CDR3 DNA sequence: TGTGCCACAAAGGGGCTAGGTAACACCGGGGAGCTGTTTTTT. Its translation: CATKGLGNTGELFF.

The chain has TRBV5-1 and TRBJ2-3; possible D gene TRBD2, 7 bases. Germline lookup yields CDR1 SGHRS and CDR2 YFSETQ. The V end lost 0 bases, the J end lost 4 bases, and 15 bases lay between the germline ends. The CDR3 runs to 16 residues. CDR3 nucleotide sequence: TGCGCCAGCAGCTTGGGGCATGGGGGGGCGGCAGATACGCAGTATTTT. Translating gives CASSLGHGGAADTQYF.

J is TRBJ2-7 and V is TRBV11-2; tentatively, D is TRBD1 or TRBD2 (5 bases each). Germline V CDR1 and CDR2: SGHAT, FQNNGV. V shed 1 base and J shed 2 bases, with 12 bases lying between them. The CDR3 runs 15 residues. CDR3 amino acids: CASSLVWDGTYEQYF. The CDR3 DNA sequence: TGTGCCAGCAGCTTAGTTTGGGACGGGACCTACGAGCAGTACTTC. The entire variable domain, with the rest obtained from reference TRBV11-2 and TRBJ2-7, is as follows: EAGVAQSPRYKIIEKRQSVAFWCNPISGHATLYWYQQILGQGPKLLIQFQNNGVVDDSQLPKDRFSAERLKGVDSTLKIQPAKLEDSAVYLCASSLVWDGTYEQYFGPGTRLTVT.

This clonotype has at least ten counts. J is TRBJ1-5 and V is TRBV20-1, with 7 bases matching TRBD1. The CDR3 runs 13 residues. CDR1 is DFQATT, CDR2 SNEGSKA, per germline (reference sequence). Trimming at V came to 6 bases and at J to 4 bases, leaving 6 bases not matched to a gene. The chain's CDR3 is CSARTGRNQPQHF. DNA for the CDR3: TGCAGTGCGAGGACAGGTAGAAATCAGCCCCAGCATTTT.

Only a few counts were recorded for this clonotype. The rearrangement links TRBV5-1 to TRBJ2-7; D uncertain. Germline V gives CDR1 SGHRS, CDR2 YFSETQ. The CDR3 covers 12 residues. V lost 5 bases and J 7 bases, leaving 13 bases between the germline ends. For the CDR3, the DNA is TGCGCCAGCAGTTTAAGGTTGGGAGAGCAGTACTTC. This gives the protein CASSLRLGEQYF.

In this sample, this clonotype is medium-sized. The genes are TRBV15 and TRBJ1-5; maybe TRBD1 (6 bases). The CDR3 contains 14 residues. Trimming removed 3 bases from V and 6 bases from J, with 12 bases in between. From germline, CDR1 is LNHNV and CDR2 YYDKDF (reference sequence). CDR3 region: CATSSHREGQPQHF. CDR3 DNA: TGTGCCACCAGCAGTCACAGGGAGGGTCAGCCCCAGCATTTT.

The chain combines TRBV20-1 with TRBJ2-7; 10 bases agree with TRBD2. V dropped 5 bases and J dropped 3; count of bases not matched to a gene: 13. Per germline, CDR1 DFQATT and CDR2 SNEGSKA (reference sequence). This CDR3 region has 16 residues. CDR3 loop: CSAPSPSGSNYYEQYF. The CDR3 DNA follows: TGCAGTGCTCCATCCCCTAGCGGGAGCAACTACTACGAGCAGTACTTC.

This clonotype appeared a few times. The chain combines TRBV5-1 with TRBJ2-7, with 9 bases matching TRBD1. Germline assignment: CDR1 SGHRS and CDR2 YFSETQ. J lost 0 bases, V lost 1 base, and 5 bases had no gene match. The CDR3 length is 16 residues. CDR3 residues: CASSLWGQGSSYEQYF. The CDR3 nucleotides are TGCGCCAGCAGCTTGTGGGGACAGGGTAGCTCCTACGAGCAGTACTTC. Supplemented by reference TRBV5-1 and TRBJ2-7, the full variable domain reads KAGVTQTPRYLIKTRGQQVTLSCSPISGHRSVSWYQQTPGQGLQFLFEYFSETQRNKGNFPGRFSGRQFSNSRSEMNVSTLELGDSALYLCASSLWGQGSSYEQYFGPGTRLTVT.

This clonotype has only a few counts. Here the CDR3 DNA reads TGTGCCAGCAGCCGACTTTTACTTCATTCACCCCTCCACTTT. Protein: CASSRLLLHSPLHF. The chain combines TRBV14 with TRBJ1-6; D ambiguous. CDR3 length: 14 amino acids. Germline V gives CDR1 SGHDN, CDR2 FVKESK. Trimming shortened V by 4 bases and J by 8 bases, and 12 bases separated the two germline ends.

Here the CDR3 reads CSARDRYRSDYEQYF. For the CDR3, the DNA is TGCAGTGCTAGAGATCGATACAGATCAGACTACGAGCAGTACTTC. The rearrangement links TRBV20-1 to TRBJ2-7; no clear D gene. Per the germline V gene, CDR1 is DFQATT and CDR2 is SNEGSKA (reference sequence). Trimming cost V 0 bases and J 3 bases, with 15 bases left between them. The length of the CDR3 is 15 residues.

This clonotype was observed a handful of times. The chain has TRBV5-1 and TRBJ1-5; 7 bases match TRBD1. The V gene's germline CDR1 is SGHRS and CDR2 YFSETQ. V lost 0 bases and J lost 3; bases outside the gene matches: 6. The CDR3 runs 16 residues. For the CDR3, the DNA is TGCGCCAGCAGCTTGGGATCGACAGGGCTCAATCAGCCCCAGCATTTT. Protein product: CASSLGSTGLNQPQHF.

The CDR3 DNA is TGTGCCAGCAGCTTATATGATGTACTGCCAGAGACCCAGTACTTC. This translates into CASSLYDVLPETQYF. The rearrangement uses TRBV7-9 and TRBJ2-5; D not resolved. With 2 bases removed from V and 4 bases from J, the gap between germline ends came to 14 bases. Germline V gives CDR1 SEHNR, CDR2 FQNEAQ (reference sequence). CDR3 length: 15 amino acids.

Ten or more counts support this clonotype. The chain is built from TRBV15 and TRBJ1-4; D is possibly TRBD1 (6 bases). Trimming took off 5 bases at V and 6 bases at J, with 16 bases between the two ends. Germline V gene lookup returns CDR1 LNHNV and CDR2 YYDKDF (reference sequence). The CDR3 sequence is 15 residues long. CDR3 sequence (DNA): TGTGCCACCAGCTCCTTAGGGGGGCTAGATGAAAAACTGTTTTTT. It specifies CATSSLGGLDEKLFF.

This clonotype has more than one count but fewer than ten. The V and J genes are TRBV20-1 and TRBJ2-2; D is perhaps TRBD2 (5 bases). V was clipped by 6 bases and J by 6 bases, with 11 bases between them. The CDR3 runs to 12 residues. Germline CDR1 and CDR2: DFQATT and SNEGSKA (reference sequence). For the CDR3, the DNA is TGCAGTGCCCCACTAGTCTCCGGGGAGCTGTTTTTT. This sequence encodes CSAPLVSGELFF.

The chain recombines TRBV20-1 with TRBJ1-1, with 7 bases identical to TRBD1. Germline V gene sequence: CDR1 DFQATT, CDR2 SNEGSKA (reference sequence). Trimming removed 1 base from V and 1 base from J; junction bases left unmatched: 12. The CDR3 loop spans 17 amino acids. CDR3 amino acids: CSARANLGQRENTEAFF. The DNA of the CDR3 is TGCAGTGCTAGAGCCAACCTGGGACAGCGGGAGAACACTGAAGCTTTCTTT.

The chain employs TRBV5-1 and TRBJ2-2; either TRBD1 or TRBD2 may supply D (5 bases each). This CDR3 region has 14 residues. Trimming took 4 bases from V and 3 from J, leaving 10 bases between them. Germline CDR1 SGHRS, CDR2 YFSETQ. DNA of the CDR3: TGCGCCAGCAGCCCGGGACGGGACACCGGGGAGCTGTTTTTT. This encodes CASSPGRDTGELFF.

This clonotype turned up a few times. The genes are TRBV20-1 and TRBJ2-3, with D tentatively TRBD1 or TRBD2 (6 bases each). The V end lost 5 bases, the J end lost 6 bases, and 21 bases lay between the germline ends. There are 15 residues in the CDR3. The germline V gene has CDR1 DFQATT and CDR2 SNEGSKA (reference sequence). CDR3 protein: CSARGVIRGVDTQYF. The CDR3 region has the DNA TGCAGTGCTCGCGGTGTCATTAGGGGGGTCGATACGCAGTATTTT.

This clonotype appeared a few times. J is TRBJ2-2 and V is TRBV12-3 or TRBV12-4; 10 bases map to TRBD2. This CDR3 spans 13 amino acids. V was pared by 5 bases and J by 10 bases, with 4 bases of the junction left unmatched. The DNA of the CDR3 is TGTGCCAGCAGTGTCAGCGGGAGGGAGGAGCTGTTTTTT. Residues: CASSVSGREELFF.